The table lists the clone carrying this T cell receptor (beta chain) with a few counts. Its antigen is as yet unknown. Starting material of 500 to 600 ng total RNA yielded TCR beta cDNA via a constant-region primer. What produced the TCR beta libraries was three nested multiplex PCR rounds using slightly modified ARM-PCR. TRBV1-TRBV30 forward primers paired with a C-beta reverse primer drove the first two PCR rounds, about 9 cycles each. TCRdb re-called the multiplex PCR reads through MiXCR, storing one row per CDR3 protein. The table records about 310,000 distinct CDR3 sequences, 55% to 65% of them present only once. Unsorted whole blood supplied the RNA, and germline DNA was extracted too. Around 4 milliliters of peripheral blood were collected before surgery. The record originates from a study of tumor-infiltrating lymphocytes in primary liver carcinoma. The wider study: Maximum tumor diameters ranged from 4.2 to 10 cm, stage T1-T3 N0M0. General study findings and limits: The 250 largest clones made up significantly more of tumor than blood repertoires (p = 0.039).

V shed 3 bases, J shed 7 bases, and the junction held 2 bases outside the gene matches. The CDR3 has 13 residues. Germline V gene sequence: CDR1 SGHRS, CDR2 YFSETQ. This clonotype was obtained from a man aged 35 to 55 with primary liver carcinoma and hepatitis B virus infection. The sample comprised peripheral blood. The chain uses TRBV5-1 and TRBJ2-1; TRBD1 matches 9 bases. The CDR3 nucleotides are TGCGCCAGCAGCTCCGGGACAGGGAATGAGCAGTTCTTC. Translated: CASSSGTGNEQFF.